Sequencing of this T cell receptor (beta chain) was carried out in a study of T cell responses to AZD1222 COVID-19 vaccine. Study-level information: Pooling covered second doses at about 4 or about 12 weeks. Whole-study results and caveats: Donors skewed white British and female; clonal diversity was possibly underestimated.

Turning to this clone: Its antigen is unknown.

The data were produced by immunoSEQ multiplex PCR, yet TCRdb's version contains in-frame clones alone and is incomplete. This table holds just under 35,000 clones, less than 90% found once. The CDR3 is 14 amino acids. J was trimmed by 3 bases and V by 4 bases; bases with no gene match: 5. Germline V gives CDR1 SGDLS, CDR2 YYNGEE. This receptor was taken from an adult in good health. The V gene is TRBV9, the J gene TRBJ2-5; 8 bases are a match to TRBD1. The sequencing here drew on peripheral blood, taken on day 0 of AZD1222 vaccination. The CDR3 nucleotides are TGTGCCAGCAGCATCGGACAGGGCAAAGAGACCCAGTACTTC. Amino acids: CASSIGQGKETQYF.